Listed below are T cell receptor beta chains from one sample, sequenced in a study of blood T cells in healthy people across ages. TCRdb recomputed calls from the 5' RACE reads with MiXCR, one row per CDR3 protein. Here the sample spans 350,000 to 450,000 distinct CDR3 sequences, approximately 52% being singletons. The specimen was blood. The receptors were sampled from a man aged 60-69 years in good health. Each CDR3 is given without its conserved first and last residue.

>TRBJ1-4|TRBV5-1
ASSLAGTRDEKLF
>TRBJ2-4|TRBV12-3/TRBV12-4
ASSSGTGKLAKNIQY
>TRBJ2-7|TRBV3-1
ASSRQGRSYEQY
>TRBJ2-3|TRBV29-1
SVEPRDTQY
>TRBJ2-1|TRBV9
ASSANWGDEQF
>TRBJ2-5|TRBV7-3
ASSFRPYNEQY
>TRBJ2-3|TRBV7-2
ASSLAGTSGGPQSATQY
>.|TRBV4-3
ASSQDRAGDLYEQY
>TRBJ2-5|TRBV6-2/TRBV6-3
ASRLADPPQETQY
>.|TRBV7-9
ASSQTGTSGKYEQY
>TRBJ2-3|TRBV11-2
ASSLDLESADTQY
>TRBJ2-1|TRBV7-2
ASSSELYNEQF
>TRBJ2-2|TRBV10-3
AISDEGPGELF
>TRBJ2-6|TRBV28
AGSLRWANVLT
>TRBJ2-7|TRBV6-5
ASSYWSSGGRNEQY
>TRBJ2-1|TRBV9
ASSPVGGTYNEQF
>TRBJ2-5|TRBV7-8
ASSRRAGGPLRETQY
>.|TRBV7-9
ASSSDAHEQY
>TRBJ2-4|TRBV27
ASRPPKGILKDIQY
>TRBJ1-3|TRBV7-2
ASSLNNRGGNTIY
>TRBJ2-4|TRBV20-1
SARQGGIAKNIQY
>TRBJ2-4|TRBV29-1
SVGGIQY
>.|TRBV27
ASSPTLGLCEQY
>TRBJ2-1|TRBV20-1
SAREGDAYNEQF
>TRBJ1-5|TRBV11-2
ASSPLAGGNQPQH
>TRBJ1-1|TRBV6-5
ASGQGRGTEAF
>TRBJ1-1|TRBV12-3/TRBV12-4
ASSAATGTEAF
>TRBJ1-4|TRBV29-1
SVGGLQGAEEKLF
>TRBJ2-5|TRBV6-2/TRBV6-3
ASSYESQGSQY
>TRBJ2-5|TRBV15
ATSRDPRTRYQETQY
>TRBJ2-3|TRBV6-5
ASSYTGVASTETQY
>TRBJ2-7|TRBV20-1
SATKPAGTAFYEQY
>TRBJ2-1|TRBV7-8
ASSATSGGYNEQF
>TRBJ2-7|TRBV6-2/TRBV6-3
ASSLPGTLSYEQY
>TRBJ1-4|TRBV4-3
ASSQDRYNEKLF
>TRBJ2-1|TRBV19
ASTASYNEQF
>TRBJ1-5|TRBV7-2
ASSEGQALYSNQPQH
>TRBJ2-7|TRBV27
ASSLSGLVIYEQY
>TRBJ2-7|TRBV27
ASSFRNGPEQY
>TRBJ2-3|TRBV6-5
ASSYSGLAKGGDTQY
>TRBJ1-2|TRBV7-9
ASNDRTAQSGYT
>.|TRBV27
ASSPFTGVNEQY